The clone carrying this T cell receptor beta chain was recorded only once. In the study's own analysis: Reference gene primer amplification gave nucleated cell count estimates. Profiled with immunoSEQ multiplex PCR; TCRdb holds only in-frame clones, not every one. D and trimming were read from the DNA, whereas the V and J calls and clone size are those reported in that table. The sample includes 200,000 or so clones, 80% to 90% seen only once; the top ten take around 2.4%. This CDR3 is built from 15 residues. Per germline, CDR1 MDHEN and CDR2 SYDVKM. Trimming removed 6 bases at V and 1 base at J, with 13 bases between. The data stem from a study of blood T cell repertoires in COVID-19. Study-wide background: Acute and convalescent COVID-19 specimens originated in the United States, Italy and Spain.

The sequenced material came from peripheral blood. The TCR was taken from a man aged 40-49 years who had recovered from COVID-19. V usage is TRBV28 and J usage is TRBJ1-5, with D perhaps matching TRBD1 (5 bases). The CDR3, as DNA: TGTGCCAGCAGGGAGCGGGGGGTAAGCAATCAGCCCCAGCATTTT. Its protein product is CASRERGVSNQPQHF.